The present T cell receptor (beta chain) was sequenced within a study of T-cell memory formation after mild COVID-19. General study results and limits: Clones that got smaller from day 15 to 85 had even CD4/CD8, while clones growing later tipped toward CD4+. The authors did not confirm SARS-CoV-2 specificity of second-wave clones peaking day 37.

The germline CDR1 and CDR2 sequences are MNHEY and SVGEGT. Between the trimmed V and J ends, which lost 5 bases and 4 bases, there was a span of 9 bases. The CDR3 spans 13 residues. The 5'RACE method, run with constant-segment primers, produced TCR alpha and TCR beta cDNA libraries (carrying sample barcodes and UMIs). Each CDR3 protein is one row after TCRdb ran MiXCR on the 5' RACE reads. The sample has a few hundred thousand distinct CDR3 sequences, roughly an eighth seen once. Details on this clonotype: Antigen: not known.

This chain joins TRBV6-2 or TRBV6-3 and TRBJ2-1, with a tentative D call TRBD1 (5 bases). The sequence derives from a man aged 18 to 29 who had mild COVID-19 (a few samples of this study predate the infection). Cell type and time point are not known. Input material: PBMCs or a T cell subset sorted from them (not recorded which). CDR3 coding DNA: TGTGCCAGCAGTGAGACAGAGTACAATGAGCAGTTCTTC. Residues: CASSETEYNEQFF.